Given below is one T cell receptor beta chain in context. CDR1 is MDHEN, CDR2 SYDVKM, per germline. The junction had 2 bases not matched to a gene; V was cut back by 6 bases and J by 7 bases. The CDR3 has 12 residues. This sample was taken from a study of blood T cell repertoires in COVID-19. The wider study: There were acute and convalescent COVID-19 samples, and they came from the United States, Italy and Spain.

Method: immunoSEQ multiplex PCR; TCRdb's copy keeps in-frame clones and lacks some. The table records over 100,000 clones, around 80% of them present only once. Sequencing was done on a sample of peripheral blood. The receptor's source is a human donor in a cohort sampled during active or convalescent COVID-19. The chain carries TRBV28 and TRBJ1-5, with 8 bases that match TRBD1. The CDR3 region is CASRQGAQPQHF. In DNA form, the CDR3 reads TGTGCCAGCAGGCAGGGGGCGCAGCCCCAGCATTTT.